A single TCR beta chain is shown here with its context. Primers used in a second PCR of roughly 6 to 11 cycles were a sample-barcoded 5' primer and a J-beta primer mix. Using its own MiXCR run on the 5' RACE reads, TCRdb lists one record per CDR3 protein. Seen here are about 800,000 distinct CDR3 sequences, more than 45% observed once, and the top ten hold around 20%. This entry comes from a study of blood T cells in healthy people across ages. Trimming removed 2 bases from V and 8 bases from J; junction bases left unmatched: 12. In germline, CDR1 is MNHEY, CDR2 SVGEGT. This CDR3 is 17 amino acids long.

The chain couples TRBV6-2 or TRBV6-3 to TRBJ2-4, with 10 bases aligning to TRBD1. The material sequenced was blood. This clonotype originated in a man aged 30 to 39 in good health. The CDR3 DNA sequence: TGTGCCAGCAGTTACACAGATCTGGGACAGGGGCTCGACATTCAGTACTTC. It encodes CASSYTDLGQGLDIQYF.